Only a few counts were recorded for the clone carrying this TCR beta chain. The antigen is undetermined. These data belong to a study of CD8+CD57+ T cells in acquired aplastic anemia. For the study at large: Average DNA yield from sorted CD4+ and CD8+ cells was around 3.2 ug.

Patients chosen for sequencing had shown CD8+CD57+ cell expansion by flow cytometry. All patients had severe acquired aplastic anemia. Researchers used genomic DNA as the template to profile TCR beta VDJ and CDR3. TCRdb re-derived calls from the reads in MiXCR, one entry per CDR3 protein. The sample shows approximately 190,000 distinct CDR3 sequences, roughly half of them seen only once. Notes on the study in general: Patients and controls shared 25 to 35 CD8+ CDR3 sequences, highly expressed in patients.

Trimming took 5 bases from V and 5 from J, leaving 23 bases between them. The CDR3 covers 17 residues. Germline V gene lookup returns CDR1 KGHDR and CDR2 SFDVKD. Sequenced input: sorted CD4+, CD8+, or CD8+CD57+ T cells (not recorded which) from PBMCs. J is TRBJ2-5 and V is TRBV24-1; D is perhaps TRBD1 (6 bases). This TCR derives from a human donor with aplastic anemia. The CDR3: CATSGSSKDRISETQYF. The CDR3 DNA follows: TGTGCCACCAGTGGCTCCTCCAAAGACAGGATATCGGAGACCCAGTACTTC.